This is a list of T cell receptor beta chains from one sample in a study of chemoradiotherapy in HPV16-positive cancers. The protocol was immunoSEQ multiplex PCR, while the TCRdb copy is restricted to in-frame clones and leaves out a portion. The sample includes 9,500 to 15,000 clones, more than 75% of them seen just once. The sequencing here drew on blood, taken from a patient who underwent chemoradiotherapy. These receptors were taken from a human donor with HPV-associated anogenital cancer. Both conserved end residues are part of each CDR3. D genes are given only for firm matches. Where a row states a size, it is once, few, many or the class of an expanded clone; other rows omit it.

DNA	CDR3	size	V	J	D
TGTGCCAGCAGCTCGGGACGGCCGTTCGTGGGGGAGCTGTTTTTT	CASSSGRPFVGELFF	.	TRBV11-3	TRBJ2-2	.
TGCGCCAGCAGCTCCCTGGGTGCGAAAAACATTCAGTACTTC	CASSSLGAKNIQYF	.	TRBV5-1	TRBJ2-4	.
.	CASSPGEAFFGRF	.	TRBV13	TRBJ1-1	.
TGTGCCAGCAGTTTATGGGCCGGGGATCACATTCAGTACTTC	CASSLWAGDHIQYF	.	TRBV28	TRBJ2-4	.
TGCGCCAGCAGCTTAGAGGGTGGCTCCTACAATGAGCAGTTCTTC	CASSLEGGSYNEQFF	.	TRBV5-1	TRBJ2-1	.
TGTGCCAGCAGTGTATGGACTAGCGAGACAGATACGCAGTATTTT	CASSVWTSETDTQYF	once	TRBV6-1	TRBJ2-3	TRBD2
TGTGCCAGCAGCGGGCGAGGACTAGCGGGTTTCAATGAGCAGTTCTTC	CASSGRGLAGFNEQFF	.	TRBV14	TRBJ2-1	TRBD2
TGTGCCAGCAGCTCCCAGGGGGCGCTTGGAAACACCATATATTTT	CASSSQGALGNTIYF	.	TRBV14	TRBJ1-3	TRBD1
TGTGCCATCAACGGGGGACAGGCTATCTATGGCTACACCTTC	CAINGGQAIYGYTF	.	TRBV19	TRBJ1-2	TRBD1
TGTGCCAGCAGTGAACTAGCGGGGGGGCAAGAGACCCAGTACTTC	CASSELAGGQETQYF	.	TRBV6-1	TRBJ2-5	TRBD2
TGCGCCAGCAGCCAAGGGGGGGCCCTTGAAGCTTTTTTT	CASSQGGALEAFF	.	TRBV4-1	TRBJ1-1	.
TGTGCCAGTAGTCACTGGGGACAGATGAACTATGGCTACACCTTC	CASSHWGQMNYGYTF	.	TRBV19	TRBJ1-2	TRBD1
TGTGCCAGCAGTGACGGGACTAGCGGGGGAGTGGAGACCCAGTACTTC	CASSDGTSGGVETQYF	.	TRBV6-4	TRBJ2-5	TRBD2
TGCGCCAGCAGCCAAGATCGAGAGGACTGGGAGACCCAGTACTTC	CASSQDREDWETQYF	once	TRBV4-1	TRBJ2-5	.
TGTGCCAGCAGCTTAGTGGAGCGGGGGGAGACAGATACGCAGTATTTT	CASSLVERGETDTQYF	.	TRBV7-3	TRBJ2-3	TRBD2
TGTGCCAGCAGAAAGACAGGGGTGGGACCCGAGCAGTACTTC	CASRKTGVGPEQYF	.	TRBV6-1	TRBJ2-7	TRBD1
TGCAGCGTTGAAGATCCCGTAGATTACGAGCAGTACTTC	CSVEDPVDYEQYF	.	TRBV29-1	TRBJ2-7	.
TGTGCCAGCAGTCCACAGGCTTTAAGGGGGGAGCAGTACTTC	CASSPQALRGEQYF	.	TRBV27	TRBJ2-7	.
TGTGCCAGCCGCCGGGACAGGGGTCCCTCCTATGGCTACACCTTC	CASRRDRGPSYGYTF	once	TRBV6-6	TRBJ1-2	TRBD1
TGTGCCAGCGGACAGGGGATGGAAGGCTACACCTTC	CASGQGMEGYTF	.	TRBV5-6	TRBJ1-2	TRBD1
TGTGCCAGCATTCGTGGGACAGGGGGTGGCTACACCTTC	CASIRGTGGGYTF	.	TRBV2	TRBJ1-2	TRBD1
TGTGCCAGCAGCGGGGGGGGCCTAGCCAATGAGCAGTTCTTC	CASSGGGLANEQFF	few	TRBV7-9	TRBJ2-1	.
TGTGCCAGCAGCTTAAAGGCTCTAGGGTGGGACGAGCAGTACTTC	CASSLKALGWDEQYF	.	TRBV11-3	TRBJ2-7	.
TGTGCCAGTAGACCGACTAGCGGGGGGCGTGAGACCCAGTACTTC	CASRPTSGGRETQYF	.	TRBV19	TRBJ2-5	TRBD2
TGTGCCAGCAGCCAAAGGAGGTACAATGAGCAGTTCTTC	CASSQRRYNEQFF	.	TRBV7-3	TRBJ2-1	.
TGTGCCAGCAGTTACCGGGGGCTCCTGTACTTC	CASSYRGLLYF	.	TRBV6-5	TRBJ2-7	.
TGTGCCAGCAGCTTAGGGGGAGTAGGAGCCGAGCAGTACTTC	CASSLGGVGAEQYF	few	TRBV7-9	TRBJ2-7	.
TGTGCCAGCAGCACCGAGGACAGGGGGCTTTTCTATGGCTACACCTTC	CASSTEDRGLFYGYTF	.	TRBV5-6	TRBJ1-2	TRBD1
TGTGCCAGCTCACCACCGGGCGGCGCGACAACTAATGAAAAACTGTTTTTT	CASSPPGGATTNEKLFF	.	TRBV18	TRBJ1-4	.
TGTGCCAGCAGTGCCTCCGGGACAGGGGGAAACACCATATATTTT	CASSASGTGGNTIYF	few	TRBV25-1	TRBJ1-3	TRBD1
TGTGCCAGCAGTGATCTCAGGGAACCCTCCGATCAGCCCCAGCATTTT	CASSDLREPSDQPQHF	few	TRBV2	TRBJ1-5	.
TGTGCCAGCAGCTTGAAGACCTCTGGAAACACCATATATTTT	CASSLKTSGNTIYF	.	TRBV7-2	TRBJ1-3	.
TGTGCCAGCAGCTTGGTATCCGGGAGGGAGCAGTTCTTC	CASSLVSGREQFF	.	TRBV5-6	TRBJ2-1	TRBD2
TGCGCCAGCAGCCAGCCGCCTGGGCAGGGGTTAACACCCCTCCACTTT	CASSQPPGQGLTPLHF	.	TRBV4-1	TRBJ1-6	.
TGTGCCAGCAGGATGTGGACCCAAGAGACCCAGTACTTC	CASRMWTQETQYF	.	TRBV6-5	TRBJ2-5	.
TGTGCCACCAGCAGTAAGGCAGGGTGGGCGCGGGAGACCCAGTACTTC	CATSSKAGWARETQYF	.	TRBV15	TRBJ2-5	.
TGTGCCAGCAGCTCCGGGACAGGGCCTAGCAATCAGCCCCAGCATTTT	CASSSGTGPSNQPQHF	.	TRBV5-8	TRBJ1-5	TRBD1
TGTGCCAGCAGCGAACACGAGGGGGGAGAGACCCAGTACTTC	CASSEHEGGETQYF	.	TRBV9	TRBJ2-5	.
TGTGCCAGCAGCCCCGCGGGGGCGGCTTCACCCCTCCACTTT	CASSPAGAASPLHF	.	TRBV5-4	TRBJ1-6	.
TGTGCCAGCAGCTCCGACAGGGACAGCACTGAAGCTTTCTTT	CASSSDRDSTEAFF	.	TRBV9	TRBJ1-1	TRBD1
TGTGCCAGCAGCTCAGGACAGGTCCACTTTCAACAAGAGACCCAGTACTTC	CASSSGQVHFQQETQYF	.	TRBV7-9	TRBJ2-5	TRBD1
TGTGCCAGCATGCGCCAAGAGACCCAGTACTTC	CASMRQETQYF	.	TRBV7-6	TRBJ2-5	.
TGTGCCAGCAGTTACAGAACAAACACTTATGGCTACACCTTC	CASSYRTNTYGYTF	.	TRBV6-5	TRBJ1-2	.
TGTGCCAGCTCACCAGAACAGGGGGGATATTACGAGCAGTACTTC	CASSPEQGGYYEQYF	.	TRBV18	TRBJ2-7	TRBD1
TGTGCCAGCAGCTTCGGGACTAGCGGGTCGGGAGAGCAGTTCTTC	CASSFGTSGSGEQFF	.	TRBV7-2	TRBJ2-1	TRBD2
TGTGCCAGCAGCTTAGTCGCGGCCACTGGGACCGGGGAGCTGTTTTTT	CASSLVAATGTGELFF	.	TRBV7-9	TRBJ2-2	.
TGCGCCAGCAGCTTGGACAGGTCTAACTATGGCTACACCTTC	CASSLDRSNYGYTF	once	TRBV5-1	TRBJ1-2	.
TGTGCCAGTCGTGACCATAGCAATCAGCCCCAGCATTTT	CASRDHSNQPQHF	.	TRBV28	TRBJ1-5	.
TGCGCCAGCATGACAGGGGGGACAGGGGATCGCAATGAGCAGTTCTTC	CASMTGGTGDRNEQFF	.	TRBV5-1	TRBJ2-1	TRBD1
TGTGCCAGTAGTATGGGGGACAGTCCTAATCAGCCCCAGCATTTT	CASSMGDSPNQPQHF	.	TRBV19	TRBJ1-5	TRBD1
TGTGCCAGCAGCTACGGACCGATGGACGAGCAGTACTTC	CASSYGPMDEQYF	.	TRBV7-9	TRBJ2-7	.
TGTGCCAGAAGCTTATCCACCTACAATGAGCAGTTCTTC	CARSLSTYNEQFF	.	TRBV7-5	TRBJ2-1	.
TGTGCCAGCAGCCCCGGGGGGGGGACAGGGGGCCCCTACGAGCAGTACTTC	CASSPGGGTGGPYEQYF	once	TRBV5-4	TRBJ2-7	TRBD1
TGTGCCAGCAATCGAGGGCGCGGATTGAACACTGAAGCTTTCTTT	CASNRGRGLNTEAFF	.	TRBV6-1	TRBJ1-1	.
TGTGCCAGCAGCTTAGACAGGGGCAAGGGTGGCTACACCTTC	CASSLDRGKGGYTF	.	TRBV13	TRBJ1-2	TRBD1
TGCGCCAGCAGCCGGCAGGGCGGGAGCAATCAGCCCCAGCATTTT	CASSRQGGSNQPQHF	.	TRBV5-1	TRBJ1-5	.
TGTGCCAGCTCACCTCCAGGGCGGGATACGCAGTATTTT	CASSPPGRDTQYF	.	TRBV18	TRBJ2-3	.
TGTGCCAGTAGTATCCGGACAGACTATAATGAAAAACTGTTTTTT	CASSIRTDYNEKLFF	.	TRBV19	TRBJ1-4	.
TGTGCCAGCAGCGTCCCCCCGGCACCGAACACTGAAGCTTTCTTT	CASSVPPAPNTEAFF	once	TRBV6-6	TRBJ1-1	.
TGTGCCAGCAGTAATCCCCTGGGTACGGCAACCTTC	CASSNPLGTATF	.	TRBV27	TRBJ2-7	.